This entry describes one T cell receptor (beta chain). Its antigen is currently unknown. This sample is drawn from a study of T cells in localized non-small cell lung cancer. Overall study findings and caveats: Tumor samples were not multi-region, leaving intratumor heterogeneity unexcluded. Increased T cell density in blood showed an association with longer overall survival. Uninvolved nearby lung showed the greatest T cell clonality, exceeding that found in tumor. Adjacent lung had a median approximately 57 of the 100 largest tumor clones.

Some clones are missing from TCRdb's copy, which holds only in-frame ones; the method was immunoSEQ multiplex PCR. The sample includes approximately 54,000 clones, roughly 89% of them seen just once. Source: peripheral blood, taken before any cancer treatment. This TCR was recovered from a woman aged 40 to 75 with stage I lung adenocarcinoma.

In DNA form, the CDR3 reads TGTGCCAGCAGTGGAGCCGAGACCCAGTACTTC. Residues: CASSGAETQYF. The V gene is TRBV25-1, the J gene TRBJ2-5; D not resolved. Germline values: CDR1 MGHDK, CDR2 SYGVNS. CDR3 length: 11 amino acids. V was trimmed by 4 bases and J by 5 bases, leaving 5 bases between them.